This T cell receptor beta chain derives from a study of OX40 agonist ivuxolimab in advanced cancers. The data were produced by immunoSEQ multiplex PCR, yet TCRdb's version contains in-frame clones alone and is incomplete. The sample carries 70,000 or so clones, roughly 92% recorded once. The CDR3 has 15 residues. Germline CDR1 and CDR2: LNHDA and SQIVND (reference sequence). V was clipped by 3 bases and J by 0 bases; unmatched bases: 1. The sequencing here drew on CD4+ or CD8+ T cells sorted from blood, taken in a trial of the OX40 agonist ivuxolimab. The rearrangement links TRBV19 to TRBJ2-1; 8 nucleotides line up with TRBD1. This receptor was taken from an adult with an advanced solid tumor such as melanoma, head and neck, liver or kidney cancer. CDR3 sequence reads: CASSIGTGSYNEQFF. DNA of the CDR3: TGTGCCAGTAGTATTGGGACAGGCTCCTACAATGAGCAGTTCTTC.